This entry concerns a single TCR beta chain. This specimen comes from a study of blood T cell repertoires in COVID-19. Overall study context: Samples representing acute and convalescent COVID-19 were sourced from the United States, Italy and Spain. The cDNA or gDNA used as material had been derived from T cells, B-cell-depleted T cells, or PBMCs.

The CDR3 runs to 13 residues. The V end was cut by 3 bases, the J end by 0 bases, with 6 bases between. Original handling: Estimation of nucleated cell counts relied on the amplification of reference gene primers. The repertoire was sequenced with immunoSEQ multiplex PCR; TCRdb's copy has only in-frame clones and lacks some. V and J calls and clone size are copied from that table; D and trimming were computed from the DNA. The profile shows hundreds of thousands of clones, about 93% of them singletons. The gene calls are TRBV12-3 or TRBV12-4 and TRBJ2-7; tentatively, D is TRBD1 (5 bases). The receptor's source is a man between 60 and 75 years old with COVID-19, enrolled during active disease. What was sequenced was peripheral blood. The CDR3 sequence: CASSLTDSYEQYF. CDR3 DNA: TGTGCCAGCAGTTTGACAGACTCCTACGAGCAGTACTTC.